This TCR beta chain was recovered during a study of blood T cell repertoires in COVID-19. Study background: Sources were T cells, B-cell-depleted T cells, or PBMCs; the material itself was cDNA or gDNA.

Seattle-derived patients entered the study during active infection and were followed longitudinally. In the authors' methods: Nucleated cell counts were estimated from reference gene primer amplification. The table came from immunoSEQ multiplex PCR; TCRdb's copy has only in-frame clones and leaves some out. The DNA gave D and trimming, while V, J and clone size come from that table. The data contain some 450,000 clones, 70% to 90% of them singletons. Germline V CDR1 and CDR2: LGHDT, YNNKEL (reference sequence). The length of the CDR3 is 18 residues. The V gene lost 4 bases and the J gene lost 5 bases, with 24 bases spanning the gap.

Source material: peripheral blood. The V gene is TRBV3-1 (or the pseudogene TRBV3-2), the J gene TRBJ2-1, with a tentative D call TRBD2 (6 bases). This clonotype originated in a man aged 18 to 29 with COVID-19, enrolled during active disease. The CDR3 nucleotides read TGTGCCAGCAGCCCCGCCTTGGTGCGACTGACGGGGGACAATGAGCAGTTCTTC. This translates into CASSPALVRLTGDNEQFF.